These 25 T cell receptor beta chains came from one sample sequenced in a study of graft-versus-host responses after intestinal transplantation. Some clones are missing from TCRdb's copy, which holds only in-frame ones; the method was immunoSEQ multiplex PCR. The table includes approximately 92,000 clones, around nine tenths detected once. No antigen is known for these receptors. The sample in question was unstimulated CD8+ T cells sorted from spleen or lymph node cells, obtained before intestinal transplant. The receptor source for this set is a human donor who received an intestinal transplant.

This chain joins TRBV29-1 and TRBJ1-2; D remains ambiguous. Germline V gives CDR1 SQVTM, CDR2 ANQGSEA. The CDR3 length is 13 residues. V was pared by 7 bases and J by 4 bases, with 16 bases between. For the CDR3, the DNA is TGCAGCGAGGAACGGACCACTTCCTATGGCTACACCTTC. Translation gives CSEERTTSYGYTF.

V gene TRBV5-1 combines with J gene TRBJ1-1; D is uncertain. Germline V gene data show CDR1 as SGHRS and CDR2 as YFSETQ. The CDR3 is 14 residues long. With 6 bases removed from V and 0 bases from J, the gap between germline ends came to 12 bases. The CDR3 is CASTLKYMNTEAFF. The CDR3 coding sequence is TGCGCCAGCACCCTGAAATACATGAACACTGAAGCTTTCTTT.

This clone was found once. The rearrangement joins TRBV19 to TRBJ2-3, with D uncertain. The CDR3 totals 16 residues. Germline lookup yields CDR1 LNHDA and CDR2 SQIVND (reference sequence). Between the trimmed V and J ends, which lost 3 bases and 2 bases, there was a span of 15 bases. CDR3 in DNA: TGTGCCAGTAGTATGCCCCCCGGACCCTTCACAGATACGCAGTATTTT. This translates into CASSMPPGPFTDTQYF.

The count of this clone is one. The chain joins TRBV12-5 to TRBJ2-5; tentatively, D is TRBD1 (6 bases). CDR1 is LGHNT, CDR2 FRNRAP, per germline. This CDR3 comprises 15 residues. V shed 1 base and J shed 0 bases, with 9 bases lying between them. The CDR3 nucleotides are TGTGCTAGTGGTTTGGGGACAGAGTACCAAGAGACCCAGTACTTC. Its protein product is CASGLGTEYQETQYF.

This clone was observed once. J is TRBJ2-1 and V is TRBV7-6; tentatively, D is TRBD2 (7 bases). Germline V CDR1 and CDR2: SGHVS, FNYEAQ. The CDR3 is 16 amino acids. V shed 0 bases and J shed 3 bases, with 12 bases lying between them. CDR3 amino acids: CASSLAAGAIYNEQFF. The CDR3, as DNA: TGTGCCAGCAGCTTAGCCGCGGGGGCCATCTACAATGAGCAGTTCTTC.

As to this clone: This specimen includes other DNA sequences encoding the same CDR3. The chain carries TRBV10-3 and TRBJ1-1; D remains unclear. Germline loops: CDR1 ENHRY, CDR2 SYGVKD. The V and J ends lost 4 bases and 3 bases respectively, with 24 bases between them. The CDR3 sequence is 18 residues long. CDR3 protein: CAISAINFAPRPDTEAFF. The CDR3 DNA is TGTGCCATCAGTGCGATAAATTTCGCTCCCCGTCCAGACACTGAAGCTTTCTTT.

CDR3 DNA: TGTGCCAGTTCCAAGGGGGGGGCCGTAAATAGCAATCAGCCCCAGCATTTT. Its protein is CASSKGGAVNSNQPQHF. V gene TRBV19 combines with J gene TRBJ1-5; D perhaps matches TRBD1 (6 bases). Trimming took off 8 bases at V and 0 bases at J, with 20 bases between the two ends. Looked up from germline, CDR1 is LNHDA and CDR2 is SQIVND (reference sequence). The CDR3 covers 17 residues.

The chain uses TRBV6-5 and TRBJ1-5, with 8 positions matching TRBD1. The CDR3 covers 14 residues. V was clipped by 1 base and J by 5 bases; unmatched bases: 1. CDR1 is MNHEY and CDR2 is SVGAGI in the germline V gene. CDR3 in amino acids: CASSYLQGDQPQHF. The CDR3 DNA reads TGTGCCAGCAGTTACTTACAGGGGGATCAGCCCCAGCATTTT.

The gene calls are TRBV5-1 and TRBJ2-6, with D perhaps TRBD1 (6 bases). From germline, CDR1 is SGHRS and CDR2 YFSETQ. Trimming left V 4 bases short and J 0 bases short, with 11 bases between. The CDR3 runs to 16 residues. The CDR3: CASSRRQVSGANVLTF. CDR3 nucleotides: TGCGCCAGCAGCAGAAGACAGGTCTCTGGGGCCAACGTCCTGACTTTC.

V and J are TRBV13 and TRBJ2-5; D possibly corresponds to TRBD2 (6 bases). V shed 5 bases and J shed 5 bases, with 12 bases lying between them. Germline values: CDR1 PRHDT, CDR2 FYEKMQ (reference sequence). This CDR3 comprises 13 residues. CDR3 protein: CASSTGLLETQYF. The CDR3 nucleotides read TGTGCCAGCAGCACGGGACTTCTTGAGACCCAGTACTTC.

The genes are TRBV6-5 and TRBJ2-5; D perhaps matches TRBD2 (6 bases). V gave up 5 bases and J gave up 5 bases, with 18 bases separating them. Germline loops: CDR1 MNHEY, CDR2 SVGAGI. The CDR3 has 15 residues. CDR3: CASSHGDWVGETQYF. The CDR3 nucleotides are TGTGCCAGCAGTCATGGGGACTGGGTGGGGGAGACCCAGTACTTC.

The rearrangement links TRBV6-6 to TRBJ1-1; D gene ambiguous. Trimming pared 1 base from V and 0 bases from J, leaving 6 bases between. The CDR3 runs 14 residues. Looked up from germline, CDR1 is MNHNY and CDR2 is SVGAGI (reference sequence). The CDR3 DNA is TGTGCCAGCAGTTACTTAGGGTTGAACACTGAAGCTTTCTTT. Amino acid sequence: CASSYLGLNTEAFF.

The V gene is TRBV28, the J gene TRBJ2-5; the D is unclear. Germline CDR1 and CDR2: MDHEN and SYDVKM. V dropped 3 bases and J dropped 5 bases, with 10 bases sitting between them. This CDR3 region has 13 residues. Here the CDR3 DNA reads TGTGCCAGCAGTTTCAGTGAGTTCGAGACCCAGTACTTC. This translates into CASSFSEFETQYF.

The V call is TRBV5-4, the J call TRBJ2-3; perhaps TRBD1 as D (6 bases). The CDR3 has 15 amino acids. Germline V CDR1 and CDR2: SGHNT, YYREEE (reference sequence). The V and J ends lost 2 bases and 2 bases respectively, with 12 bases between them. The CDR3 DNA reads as TGTGCCAGCAGCTTAAGGGGGACCGCCACAGATACGCAGTATTTT. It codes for CASSLRGTATDTQYF.

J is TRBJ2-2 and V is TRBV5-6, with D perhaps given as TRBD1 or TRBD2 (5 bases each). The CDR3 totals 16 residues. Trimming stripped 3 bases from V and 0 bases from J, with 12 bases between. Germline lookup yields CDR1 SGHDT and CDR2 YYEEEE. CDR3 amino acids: CASSSLGTPNTGELFF. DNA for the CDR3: TGTGCCAGCAGCTCCCTCGGGACGCCGAACACCGGGGAGCTGTTTTTT. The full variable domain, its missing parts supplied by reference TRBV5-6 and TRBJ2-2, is DAGVTQSPTHLIKTRGQQVTLRCSPKSGHDTVSWYQQALGQGPQFIFQYYEEEERQRGNFPDRFSGHQFPNYSSELNVNALLLGDSALYLCASSSLGTPNTGELFFGEGSRLTVL.

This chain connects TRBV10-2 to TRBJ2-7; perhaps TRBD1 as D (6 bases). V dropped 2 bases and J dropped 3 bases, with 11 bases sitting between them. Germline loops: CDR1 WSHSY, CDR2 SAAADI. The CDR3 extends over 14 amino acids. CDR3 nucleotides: TGCGCCAGCAGTGAGACAGGGTCGGGCTACGAGCAGTACTTC. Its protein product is CASSETGSGYEQYF.

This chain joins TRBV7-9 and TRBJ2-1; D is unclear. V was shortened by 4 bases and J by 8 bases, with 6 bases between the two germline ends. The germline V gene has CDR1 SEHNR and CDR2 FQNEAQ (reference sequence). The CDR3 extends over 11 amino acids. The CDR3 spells CASSSSDEQFF. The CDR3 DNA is TGTGCCAGCAGCTCCAGCGATGAGCAGTTCTTC.

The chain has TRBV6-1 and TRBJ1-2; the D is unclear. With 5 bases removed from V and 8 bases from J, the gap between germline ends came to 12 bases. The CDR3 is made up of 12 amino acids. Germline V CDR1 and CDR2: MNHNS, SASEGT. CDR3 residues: CASSRTTEGYTF. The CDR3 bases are TGTGCCAGCAGTCGGACCACTGAGGGCTACACCTTC.

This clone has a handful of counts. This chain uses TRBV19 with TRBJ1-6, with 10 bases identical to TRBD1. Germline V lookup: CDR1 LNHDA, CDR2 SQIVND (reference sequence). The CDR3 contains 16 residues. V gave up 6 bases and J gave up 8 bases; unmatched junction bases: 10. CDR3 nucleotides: TGTGCCAGTAGCCATCGGGCAGGACAGGGGGATTCACCCCTCCACTTT. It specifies CASSHRAGQGDSPLHF.

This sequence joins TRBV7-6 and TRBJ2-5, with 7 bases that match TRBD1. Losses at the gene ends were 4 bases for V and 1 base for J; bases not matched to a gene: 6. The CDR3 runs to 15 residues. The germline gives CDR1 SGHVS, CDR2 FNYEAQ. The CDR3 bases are TGTGCCAGCAGCTCAGTCCGGGACAGCCAAGAGACCCAGTACTTC. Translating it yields CASSSVRDSQETQYF.

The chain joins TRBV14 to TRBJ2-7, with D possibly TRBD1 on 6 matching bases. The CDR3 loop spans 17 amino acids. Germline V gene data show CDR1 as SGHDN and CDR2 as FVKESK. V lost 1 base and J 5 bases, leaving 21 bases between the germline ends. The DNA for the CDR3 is TGTGCCAGCAGCCAAGCCAAGTCAGGGGAATTTTTCGACGAGCAGTACTTC. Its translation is CASSQAKSGEFFDEQYF.

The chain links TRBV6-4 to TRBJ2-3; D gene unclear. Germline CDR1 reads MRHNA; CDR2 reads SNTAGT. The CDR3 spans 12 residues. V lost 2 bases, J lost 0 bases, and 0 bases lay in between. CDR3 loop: CASSDSTDTQYF. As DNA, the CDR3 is TGTGCCAGCAGTGACAGCACAGATACGCAGTATTTT.

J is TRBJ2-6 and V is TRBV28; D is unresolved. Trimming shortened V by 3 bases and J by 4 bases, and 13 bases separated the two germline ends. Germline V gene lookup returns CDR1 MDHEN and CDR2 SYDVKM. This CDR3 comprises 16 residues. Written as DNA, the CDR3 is TGTGCCAGCAGTTTGTTCCTTCGCTGGGGGGCCAACGTCCTGACTTTC. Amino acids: CASSLFLRWGANVLTF.

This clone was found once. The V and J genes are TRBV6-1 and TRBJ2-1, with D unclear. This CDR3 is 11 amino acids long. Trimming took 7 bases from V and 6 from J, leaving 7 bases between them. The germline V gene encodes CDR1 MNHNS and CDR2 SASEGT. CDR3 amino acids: CASNIGNEQFF. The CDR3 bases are TGTGCCAGCAACATTGGCAATGAGCAGTTCTTC.

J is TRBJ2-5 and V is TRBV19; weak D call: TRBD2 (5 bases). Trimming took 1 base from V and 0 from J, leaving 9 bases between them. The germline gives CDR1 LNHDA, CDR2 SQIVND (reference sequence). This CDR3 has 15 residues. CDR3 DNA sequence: TGTGCCAGTAGTATAGGACCGGGGTACCAAGAGACCCAGTACTTC. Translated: CASSIGPGYQETQYF.